These 21 T cell receptor beta chains share one sample of origin, sequenced in a study of chemoradiotherapy in HPV16-positive cancers. Produced via immunoSEQ multiplex PCR; TCRdb's table is partial and in-frame only. Among roughly 20,000 clones listed, approximately 92% were seen once. The sequencing used blood, collected from a patient who underwent chemoradiotherapy. Every receptor here comes from a human donor with HPV-associated anogenital cancer.

CDR3 residues: CASRRTSGLSGELFF. As DNA, the CDR3 is TGTGCCAGCAGACGGACTAGCGGACTTAGCGGGGAGCTGTTTTTT. V usage is TRBV28 and J usage is TRBJ2-2; 10 nucleotides agree with TRBD2. V dropped 6 bases and J dropped 7; count of bases not matched to a gene: 8. Germline lookup yields CDR1 MDHEN and CDR2 SYDVKM. The length of the CDR3 is 15 residues.

The chain joins TRBV25-1 to TRBJ2-6, with D perhaps TRBD1 or TRBD2 (5 bases each). There are 17 residues in the CDR3. The V gene lost 0 bases and the J gene lost 0 bases, with 9 bases spanning the gap. CDR1 and CDR2 from the germline V gene are MGHDK and SYGVNS. CDR3 bases: TGTGCCAGCAGTGAATATGGGGGTAGCTCTGGGGCCAACGTCCTGACTTTC. It translates to CASSEYGGSSGANVLTF.

The genes are TRBV5-6 and TRBJ2-3; no clear D gene. The CDR3 runs 13 residues. Trimming left V 3 bases short and J 2 bases short, with 7 bases between. Germline lookup yields CDR1 SGHDT and CDR2 YYEEEE. CDR3 coding DNA: TGTGCCAGCAGCTCGGATTTCACAGATACGCAGTATTTT. Its protein is CASSSDFTDTQYF.

V is TRBV6-5 and J is TRBJ2-1; 11 bases fit TRBD2. Germline V gene sequence: CDR1 MNHEY, CDR2 SVGAGI. Trimming at V came to 2 bases and at J to 7 bases, leaving 4 bases not matched to a gene. The CDR3 contains 15 residues. CDR3 region: CASSYEPSGRNEQFF. The CDR3 DNA follows: TGTGCCAGCAGTTACGAACCTAGCGGGAGGAATGAGCAGTTCTTC.

V is TRBV5-6 and J is TRBJ2-7, with 8 positions matching TRBD2. The germline gives CDR1 SGHDT, CDR2 YYEEEE. V shed 0 bases, J shed 5 bases, and the junction held 7 bases outside the gene matches. The CDR3 is 15 residues long. CDR3 coding DNA: TGTGCCAGCAGCTTGGTCGCGGGGGGTCCCAACGAGCAGTACTTC. Its protein is CASSLVAGGPNEQYF.

The rearrangement uses TRBV7-9 and TRBJ1-1; D is undetermined. V gave up 2 bases and J gave up 1 base, with 8 bases separating them. The CDR3 extends over 14 amino acids. Germline V gene data show CDR1 as SEHNR and CDR2 as FQNEAQ (reference sequence). The CDR3 DNA follows: TGTGCCAGCAGCTTACCGGGCAGGAACACTGAAGCTTTCTTT. It yields the protein CASSLPGRNTEAFF. The variable domain in full, with the rest retrieved from reference TRBV7-9 and TRBJ1-1, is DTGVSQNPRHKITKRGQNVTFRCDPISEHNRLYWYRQTLGQGPEFLTYFQNEAQLEKSRLLSDRFSAERPKGSFSTLEIQRTEQGDSAMYLCASSLPGRNTEAFFGQGTRLTVV.

The J gene is TRBJ2-1, the V gene TRBV5-6, with D tentatively TRBD1 or TRBD2 (5 bases each). The CDR3 is 17 residues long. Germline V gene sequence: CDR1 SGHDT, CDR2 YYEEEE. V dropped 1 base and J dropped 7 bases, with 21 bases sitting between them. The DNA of the CDR3 is TGTGCCAGCAGCTTGTGGTTCGGGACGGTCCGAGGAAATGAGCAGTTCTTC. It encodes CASSLWFGTVRGNEQFF.

The CDR3 nucleotides are TGTGCCAGCAGCGTAGAGGGGGCCCCGAACACTGAAGCTTTCTTT. Residues: CASSVEGAPNTEAFF. The chain combines TRBV9 with TRBJ1-1, with 7 bases lining up with TRBD1. V dropped 0 bases and J dropped 1; count of bases not matched to a gene: 3. Germline CDR1 SGDLS, CDR2 YYNGEE. The CDR3 is 15 amino acids.

This chain joins TRBV11-2 and TRBJ2-5; 7 bases align to TRBD2. The CDR3 consists of 15 residues. V was pared by 4 bases and J by 2 bases, with 7 bases of the junction left unmatched. Germline assignment: CDR1 SGHAT and CDR2 FQNNGV. The CDR3 sequence: CASSYISGGQETQYF. The CDR3 coding sequence is TGTGCCAGCAGCTATATATCGGGAGGACAAGAGACCCAGTACTTC.

The V gene is TRBV29-1, the J gene TRBJ2-3; 7 nucleotides agree with TRBD2. The junction had 7 bases not matched to a gene; V was cut back by 4 bases and J by 6 bases. This CDR3 spans 13 amino acids. Germline loops: CDR1 SQVTM, CDR2 ANQGSEA. The DNA of the CDR3 is TGCAGCGTTGGTGGGAGGGCCATGGATACGCAGTATTTT. Residues: CSVGGRAMDTQYF.

V usage is TRBV6-5 and J usage is TRBJ2-1, with 10 bases lining up with TRBD2. The CDR3 has 15 amino acids. After removal of 0 bases from V and 6 bases from J, the junction contained 2 bases not matched to a gene. CDR1 MNHEY and CDR2 SVGAGI come from the germline V gene. CDR3 in amino acids: CASSYSRTSGNEQFF. The CDR3 bases are TGTGCCAGCAGTTACTCCAGGACTAGCGGCAATGAGCAGTTCTTC.

V and J are TRBV4-3 and TRBJ2-2, with 7 bases lining up with TRBD1. V shed 4 bases and J 2 bases; nucleotides not matched to a gene: 7. Germline-derived CDR1 and CDR2 are LGHNA and YSLEER. This CDR3 region has 16 residues. CDR3 in amino acids: CASSPQTGINTGELFF. Here the CDR3 DNA reads TGCGCCAGCAGCCCGCAGACAGGGATTAACACCGGGGAGCTGTTTTTT.

V and J are TRBV11-2 and TRBJ1-5, with 9 positions matching TRBD1. Germline CDR1 reads SGHAT; CDR2 reads FQNNGV. CDR3 size: 15 residues. V was pared by 5 bases and J by 3 bases, with 5 bases of the junction left unmatched. DNA of the CDR3: TGTGCCAGCAGCCAGTACAGGGGGCCCAATCAGCCCCAGCATTTT. Translating gives CASSQYRGPNQPQHF.

The chain joins TRBV11-2 to TRBJ2-2; tentative D call: TRBD2 (5 bases). Trimming cost V 1 base and J 0 bases, with 9 bases left between them. Germline V gives CDR1 SGHAT, CDR2 FQNNGV. This CDR3 is 16 amino acids long. In DNA form, the CDR3 reads TGTGCCAGCAGCTTAGTATCCGGGGCGAACACCGGGGAGCTGTTTTTT. This translates into CASSLVSGANTGELFF.

The chain joins TRBV6-5 to TRBJ1-2, with no clear D. CDR1 is MNHEY and CDR2 is SVGAGI in the germline V gene. The CDR3 loop spans 15 amino acids. Trimming removed 5 bases from V and 7 bases from J, with 20 bases in between. The CDR3 bases are TGTGCCAGCAGTACCTACAGCCGCCTGATAGGTGGCTACACCTTC. Protein sequence: CASSTYSRLIGGYTF.

The genes are TRBV6-1 and TRBJ2-3, with D possibly matching TRBD2 (5 bases). There are 13 residues in the CDR3. Germline V lookup: CDR1 MNHNS, CDR2 SASEGT. V was pared by 6 bases and J by 2 bases, with 9 bases between. Here the CDR3 DNA reads TGTGCCAGCAGCACCGGGAACACAGATACGCAGTATTTT. Protein sequence: CASSTGNTDTQYF.

This chain links TRBV15 with TRBJ2-7; TRBD2 might be the D (5 bases). From germline, CDR1 is LNHNV and CDR2 YYDKDF (reference sequence). V dropped 5 bases and J dropped 2 bases, with 13 bases sitting between them. The CDR3 sequence is 14 residues long. The CDR3 nucleotides read TGTGCCACCAGCGGAGGTCTCGGGCCCTACGAGCAGTACTTC. Translated, it gives CATSGGLGPYEQYF. Drawing the rest from reference TRBV15 and TRBJ2-7, the complete variable domain is DAMVIQNPRYQVTQFGKPVTLSCSQTLNHNVMYWYQQKSSQAPKLLFHYYDKDFNNEADTPDNFQSRRPNTSFCFLDIRSPGLGDTAMYLCATSGGLGPYEQYFGPGTRLTVT.

J is TRBJ2-3 and V is TRBV7-2, with D uncertain. The germline V and J ends were trimmed by 2 bases and 2 bases, with 11 bases remaining between them. This CDR3 has 15 residues. CDR1 and CDR2 (germline): SGHTA, FQGNSA. The CDR3 reads CASSLLALYTDTQYF. The DNA of the CDR3 is TGTGCCAGCAGCTTATTGGCTCTCTACACAGATACGCAGTATTTT. The full variable domain, with the rest looked up from reference TRBV7-2 and TRBJ2-3, is GAGVSQSPSNKVTEKGKDVELRCDPISGHTALYWYRQSLGQGLEFLIYFQGNSAPDKSGLPSDRFSAERTGGSVSTLTIQRTQQEDSAVYLCASSLLALYTDTQYFGPGTRLTVL.

The table lists this clone with a count of one. The CDR3 DNA reads as TGCAGCTCTTGGGGAGGGAGCACAGATACGCAGTATTTT. It translates to CSSWGGSTDTQYF. J is TRBJ2-3 and V is TRBV29-1, with 7 bases aligning to TRBD2. The J segment lost 0 bases and the V segment lost 8 bases, leaving 5 bases of the junction unmatched. CDR1 and CDR2 from the germline V gene are SQVTM and ANQGSEA. The CDR3 has 13 residues.

This clone came up once. The chain couples TRBV7-9 to TRBJ1-1; no definite D call. V dropped 8 bases and J dropped 0 bases, with 19 bases sitting between them. The germline V gene has CDR1 SEHNR and CDR2 FQNEAQ (reference sequence). This CDR3 is 16 amino acids long. CDR3 protein: CASLSGGRIMNTEAFF. In DNA form, the CDR3 reads TGTGCCAGCTTGTCAGGAGGGAGAATCATGAACACTGAAGCTTTCTTT.

In this sample, this clone turned up a few times. The CDR3 region is CASSAREPSGANVLTF. The CDR3 DNA reads TGTGCCAGCAGTGCTAGAGAGCCCTCTGGGGCCAACGTCCTGACTTTC. The rearrangement uses TRBV6-1 and TRBJ2-6; D not resolved. This CDR3 comprises 16 residues. V lost 4 bases and J lost 0, with 10 bases in between. Per the germline V gene, CDR1 is MNHNS and CDR2 is SASEGT.